The present T cell receptor beta chain was sequenced within a study of T cells in tumors after PD-1 blockade. Study-level information: During anti-PD-1 treatment, some patients continued daily vismodegib 150 mg.

TCRdb's copy holds only in-frame clones and misses some; the assay was immunoSEQ multiplex PCR. The table lists about 19,000 clones, roughly 80% of them singletons. Study-wide findings and caveats: Peripheral recruitment is suggested, as some novel exhausted tumor clones were in pre-treatment blood.

CDR1 and CDR2 (germline): LNHDA, SQIVND (reference sequence). Trimming took 4 bases from V and 6 from J; bases not matched to a gene: 6. This CDR3 has 15 residues. Comment on this clone: Its target is unknown.

Material: PBMCs, obtained after anti-PD-1 therapy. The chain links TRBV19 to TRBJ2-3; 11 nucleotides match TRBD2. This receptor was obtained from a human donor with advanced basal cell or squamous cell carcinoma (not recorded which). The CDR3 here is CASSSLLAGADTQYF. In DNA, the CDR3 is TGTGCCAGTAGTAGTTTACTAGCGGGAGCCGATACGCAGTATTTT.